The 11 T cell receptor beta chains presented below share a single source sample, sequenced in a study of blood T cell repertoires in COVID-19. Method: immunoSEQ multiplex PCR; TCRdb's copy keeps in-frame clones and lacks some. The sample lists roughly 500,000 clones, roughly 88% occurring once. Sequenced sample: peripheral blood. Receptors were obtained from a human donor in a cohort sampled during active COVID-19.

Concerning this clone itself: Different DNA sequences within this sample yield the same CDR3. The chain has TRBV5-1 and TRBJ2-1; the D is unclear. This CDR3 spans 14 amino acids. Germline CDR1 is SGHRS and CDR2 is YFSETQ. V was pared by 0 bases and J by 5 bases, with 9 bases between. CDR3 protein: CASSLGYRDNEQFF. DNA for the CDR3: TGCGCCAGCAGCTTGGGATACCGGGACAATGAGCAGTTCTTC.

The rearrangement links TRBV12-3 or TRBV12-4 to TRBJ1-2; D not resolved. V was cut by 4 bases and J by 14 bases, with 8 bases left in between. The CDR3 is 9 residues long. The DNA for the CDR3 is TGTGCCAGCAGTTCCTCCCTAACCTTC. Its protein product is CASSSSLTF.

V usage is TRBV28 and J usage is TRBJ2-4, with 12 bases fitting TRBD1. The CDR3 is 14 amino acids. Germline V CDR1 and CDR2: MDHEN, SYDVKM. J was trimmed by 6 bases and V by 5 bases; bases with no gene match: 2. The CDR3 DNA is TGTGCCAGCAGTCCGGGACAGGGGGCAAACATTCAGTACTTC. Its protein product is CASSPGQGANIQYF. Complete variable domain (other parts from reference TRBV28 and TRBJ2-4): DVKVTQSSRYLVKRTGEKVFLECVQDMDHENMFWYRQDPGLGLRLIYFSYDVKMKEKGDIPEGYSVSREKKERFSLILESASTNQTSMYLCASSPGQGANIQYFGAGTRLSVL.

The rearrangement uses TRBV27 and TRBJ2-7; 8 bases fit TRBD1. Germline CDR1 and CDR2: MNHEY and SMNVEV (reference sequence). This CDR3 has 14 residues. The ends lost 6 bases at V and 3 bases at J; junction bases unmatched: 7. The CDR3: CASRPTGAHYEQYF. CDR3 bases: TGTGCCAGCAGGCCGACAGGGGCGCACTACGAGCAGTACTTC.

This chain connects TRBV7-2 to TRBJ2-7; D unresolved. The V end lost 2 bases, the J end lost 3 bases, and 11 bases lay between the germline ends. CDR1 is SGHTA and CDR2 is FQGNSA in the germline V gene. The CDR3 is 14 amino acids. CDR3 sequence: CASSLMSRYYEQYF. The CDR3 DNA is TGTGCCAGCAGCTTAATGTCGCGATACTACGAGCAGTACTTC.

The rearrangement links TRBV11-2 to TRBJ1-6; unclear D gene. This CDR3 is 13 amino acids long. Trimming pared 4 bases from V and 3 bases from J, leaving 4 bases between. Germline V gives CDR1 SGHAT, CDR2 FQNNGV. The CDR3 region has the DNA TGTGCCAGCAGCTCAGGCTATAATTCACCCCTCCACTTT. It yields the protein CASSSGYNSPLHF.

This rearrangement joins TRBV9 to TRBJ2-2; D remains unclear. The V end was cut by 0 bases, the J end by 4 bases, with 10 bases between. Germline V lookup: CDR1 SGDLS, CDR2 YYNGEE. The CDR3 loop spans 15 amino acids. CDR3: CASSVGGQSTGELFF. The CDR3 DNA reads as TGTGCCAGCAGCGTAGGAGGTCAGAGCACCGGGGAGCTGTTTTTT.

The chain joins TRBV18 to TRBJ1-1; weak D call: TRBD1 (6 bases). The germline V gene encodes CDR1 KGHSH and CDR2 LQKENI. This CDR3 comprises 17 residues. V lost 2 bases and J lost 0, with 16 bases in between. DNA of the CDR3: TGTGCCAGCTCACCATCGACAGGTTCCCATATGAACACTGAAGCTTTCTTT. This encodes CASSPSTGSHMNTEAFF.

This clone came up many times. This chain connects TRBV7-9 to TRBJ1-6; D is uncertain. The CDR3 spans 15 residues. Trimming shortened V by 1 base and J by 5 bases, and 9 bases separated the two germline ends. Per germline, CDR1 SEHNR and CDR2 FQNEAQ (reference sequence). Here the CDR3 DNA reads TGTGCCAGCAGCTTAGATAGTCAGGATAATTCACCCCTCCACTTT. It encodes CASSLDSQDNSPLHF.

The chain employs TRBV10-3 and TRBJ1-1; D perhaps matches TRBD1 (6 bases). Looked up from germline, CDR1 is ENHRY and CDR2 is SYGVKD. This CDR3 spans 15 amino acids. V lost 5 bases and J lost 0, with 13 bases in between. The CDR3 sequence is CAISTQGLMNTEAFF. CDR3 DNA sequence: TGTGCCATCAGTACACAGGGCCTCATGAACACTGAAGCTTTCTTT.

The chain's CDR3 is CASSIAASGRAHNEQFF. In DNA, the CDR3 is TGTGCCAGTAGTATAGCGGCTAGCGGGAGGGCACATAATGAGCAGTTCTTC. The chain employs TRBV19 and TRBJ2-1; 12 bases are a match to TRBD2. The CDR3 contains 17 residues. Germline trimming cut 1 base from V and 7 bases from J; bases unmatched to any gene: 8. CDR1 is LNHDA and CDR2 is SQIVND in the germline V gene (reference sequence).